The 7 T cell receptor beta chains presented below share a single source sample, sequenced in a study of blood T cell repertoires in COVID-19. This table comes from immunoSEQ multiplex PCR, and its TCRdb copy is limited to in-frame clones, with some not included. The table includes around 140,000 clones, 84% detected once. Sequencing was carried out using peripheral blood. The receptors shown here come from a woman aged 60 to 75 with acute or convalescent COVID-19.

V usage is TRBV9 and J usage is TRBJ2-2; weak D call: TRBD1 (6 bases). Germline values: CDR1 SGDLS, CDR2 YYNGEE. V was clipped by 3 bases and J by 0 bases, with 9 bases between them. The CDR3 is 15 residues long. This CDR3 is CASSARDTNTGELFF. The CDR3 nucleotides read TGTGCCAGCAGCGCCCGGGACACGAACACCGGGGAGCTGTTTTTT.

V usage is TRBV6-4 and J usage is TRBJ2-7, with 10 bases aligning to TRBD1. Trimming at V came to 10 bases and at J to 2 bases, leaving 5 bases not matched to a gene. The CDR3 has 13 amino acids. Germline CDR1 and CDR2: MRHNA and SNTAGT. CDR3 sequence reads: CATGGQGTYEQYF. In DNA, the CDR3 is TGTGCCACCGGGGGACAGGGGACCTACGAGCAGTACTTC.

This clone was recorded once. V gene TRBV5-4 combines with J gene TRBJ2-1, with 8 bases matching TRBD2. The CDR3 contains 13 residues. The germline V gene encodes CDR1 SGHNT and CDR2 YYREEE (reference sequence). The V and J ends lost 3 bases and 6 bases, in that order; junction bases with no gene match: 2. The CDR3 region is CASSSGLVNEQFF. CDR3 in DNA: TGTGCCAGCAGCTCGGGACTAGTCAATGAGCAGTTCTTC.

The V gene is TRBV3-1 (or the pseudogene TRBV3-2), the J gene TRBJ1-2; D unresolved. Per germline, CDR1 LGHDT and CDR2 YNNKEL (reference sequence). Trimming took off 4 bases at V and 3 bases at J, with 12 bases between the two ends. This CDR3 is 14 amino acids long. The CDR3 is CASSPGTEYYGYTF. Here the CDR3 DNA reads TGTGCCAGCAGCCCCGGAACGGAGTACTATGGCTACACCTTC.

The chain is built from TRBV11-2 and TRBJ1-2; 8 bases match TRBD1. Trimming removed 4 bases from V and 3 bases from J; junction bases left unmatched: 1. The germline V gene encodes CDR1 SGHAT and CDR2 FQNNGV. The CDR3 contains 13 residues. Written as DNA, the CDR3 is TGTGCCAGCAGCTCAGGGGGCGACTATGGCTACACCTTC. Its translation: CASSSGGDYGYTF. Full variable domain (rest looked up from reference TRBV11-2 and TRBJ1-2): EAGVAQSPRYKIIEKRQSVAFWCNPISGHATLYWYQQILGQGPKLLIQFQNNGVVDDSQLPKDRFSAERLKGVDSTLKIQPAKLEDSAVYLCASSSGGDYGYTFGSGTRLTVV.

The chain is built from TRBV11-3 and TRBJ2-2; 8 bases match TRBD1. The CDR3 totals 16 residues. V was clipped by 5 bases and J by 4 bases; unmatched bases: 9. Germline CDR1 SGHNT, CDR2 YENEEA. CDR3 coding DNA: TGTGCCAGCAGCCTTCGGACAGGGAAGGGCACCGGGGAGCTGTTTTTT. It encodes CASSLRTGKGTGELFF.

The rearrangement links TRBV13 to TRBJ2-3; TRBD2 matches at 15 bases. The trim removed 5 bases at V and 4 bases at J, leaving 4 bases unmatched. The CDR3 length is 16 residues. CDR1 and CDR2 (germline): PRHDT, FYEKMQ (reference sequence). The DNA for the CDR3 is TGTGCCAGCAGCCGGACTAGCGGGAGGGGAGCAGATACGCAGTATTTT. Translating it yields CASSRTSGRGADTQYF.